This TCR beta chain was identified in a study of long-term antiretroviral therapy in people with HIV. The study's findings and limits: HIV repertoires spanned narrower CDR3 length ranges than controls. The study collected no data on ART adherence, viral resistance or therapy changes.

Survey-level immunoSEQ v3.0 assays were run. Only in-frame clones appear in the TCRdb table, and some are missing; sequencing was by immunoSEQ multiplex PCR. Here the sample spans fewer than 25,000 clones, 90% to 95% being singletons. This clone came up once. The antigen is undetermined. The V gene's germline CDR1 is SGHVS and CDR2 FQNEAQ. The length of the CDR3 is 13 residues. The V gene lost 1 base and the J gene lost 5 bases, with 8 bases spanning the gap. In each sample, roughly 0.95-10 million cryopreserved PBMC were present before DNA extraction. This TCR was sampled from a woman between 45 and 65 years old with HIV. This chain connects TRBV7-8 to TRBJ2-5; D is undetermined. Sequencing was performed on unsorted PBMCs, taken 4.8 to 5 years after starting antiretroviral therapy. CDR3 sequence: CASSLGVVETQYF. The DNA for the CDR3 is TGTGCCAGCAGCTTAGGGGTTGTCGAGACCCAGTACTTC.